A single sample is the source of the 5 T cell receptor beta chains below, sequenced in a study of tumor and adjacent non-tumor tissue in lung cancer. The library came from three nested PCR rounds adapted from ARM-PCR protocols. MiXCR, applied by TCRdb to the multiplex PCR reads, yields one record per CDR3 protein. The sample lists tens of thousands of distinct CDR3 sequences, less than 75% occurring once. RNA was extracted from bulk tissue without any cell sorting. This non-tumor lung sample came from over 3 cm beyond the tumor edge. Sequenced input: distant non-tumor lung tissue. The source of these receptors is a woman aged 50 to 65 with non-small cell lung cancer.

Notes on this clonotype: This may stem from a read error, because a much larger clone lies one nucleotide away. The chain has TRBV6-1 and TRBJ2-7; D is possibly TRBD1 (5 bases). Germline V gives CDR1 MNHNS, CDR2 SASEGT. This CDR3 contains 13 residues. Trimming took off 6 bases at V and 3 bases at J, with 12 bases between the two ends. CDR3 sequence: CASRSAGYYEQYF. CDR3 nucleotide sequence: TGTGCCAGCAGGTCGGCAGGGTACTACGAGCAGTACTTC.

A single count supports this clonotype. Its ends do not fully match the called genes, so a read error is possible. CDR3 coding DNA: TGCAGGGTTGTTGCAGTGAGCTCTGGGGCCAACGTCCTGAGTTTC. It is translated as CRVVAVSSGANVLSF. The chain employs TRBV29-1 and TRBJ2-6; possible D gene TRBD1, 5 bases. CDR3 length equals 15 residues. CDR1 and CDR2 from the germline V gene are SQVTM and ANQGSEA. The full variable domain, with the rest looked up from reference TRBV29-1 and TRBJ2-6, is SAVISQKPSRDICQRGTSLTIQCQVDSQVTMMFWYRQQPGQSLTLIATANQGSEATYESGFVIDKFPISRPNLTFSTLTVSNMSPEDSSIYLCRVVAVSSGANVLSFGAGSRLTVL.

The chain combines TRBV29-1 with TRBJ2-5, with D possibly matching TRBD2 (6 bases). In germline, CDR1 is SQVTM, CDR2 ANQGSEA. V was shortened by 4 bases and J by 7 bases, with 25 bases between the two germline ends. The length of the CDR3 is 16 residues. CDR3 nucleotide sequence: TGCAGCGTTGCGGTCAATAGCAGGAGGGTTGCGGGGACCCAGTACTTC. Amino acids: CSVAVNSRRVAGTQYF.

About this clonotype: A read error may explain this, as a much larger clone is one base away. The V call is TRBV20-1, the J call TRBJ2-1; TRBD1 matches at 7 bases. The germline CDR1 and CDR2 sequences are DFQATT and SNEGSKA (reference sequence). V dropped 6 bases and J dropped 3; count of bases not matched to a gene: 11. CDR3 length: 15 amino acids. CDR3 amino acids: CSAPPGGRFYNEQFF. The DNA for the CDR3 is TGCAGTGCCCCCCCAGGGGGAAGGTTCTACAATGAGCAGTTCTTC.

This rearrangement joins TRBV7-9 to TRBJ1-2; D is undetermined. In germline, CDR1 is SEHNR, CDR2 FQNEAQ (reference sequence). The CDR3 runs to 16 residues. V lost 8 bases and J 0 bases, leaving 19 bases between the germline ends. As DNA, the CDR3 is TGTGCCAGCGGCCACGGCCCAAGCAAAACTAACTATGGCTACACCTTC. It encodes CASGHGPSKTNYGYTF.